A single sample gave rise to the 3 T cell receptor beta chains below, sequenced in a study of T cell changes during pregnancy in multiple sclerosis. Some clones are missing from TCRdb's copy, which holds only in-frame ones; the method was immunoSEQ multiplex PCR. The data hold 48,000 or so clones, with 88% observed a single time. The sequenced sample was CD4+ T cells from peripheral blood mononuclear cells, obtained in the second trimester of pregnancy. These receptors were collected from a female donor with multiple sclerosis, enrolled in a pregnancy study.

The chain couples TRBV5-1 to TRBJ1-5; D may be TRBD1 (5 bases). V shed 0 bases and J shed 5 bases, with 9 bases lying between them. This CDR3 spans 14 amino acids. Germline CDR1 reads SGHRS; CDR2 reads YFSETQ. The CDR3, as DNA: TGCGCCAGCAGCTTGGTTCCACAGGATCAGCCCCAGCATTTT. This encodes CASSLVPQDQPQHF.

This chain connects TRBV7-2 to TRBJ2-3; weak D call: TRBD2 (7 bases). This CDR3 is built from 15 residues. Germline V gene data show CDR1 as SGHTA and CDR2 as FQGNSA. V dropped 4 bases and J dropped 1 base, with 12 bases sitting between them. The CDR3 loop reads CASSSQGRGTDTQYF. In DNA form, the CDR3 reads TGTGCCAGCAGCTCGCAGGGGAGGGGCACAGATACGCAGTATTTT.

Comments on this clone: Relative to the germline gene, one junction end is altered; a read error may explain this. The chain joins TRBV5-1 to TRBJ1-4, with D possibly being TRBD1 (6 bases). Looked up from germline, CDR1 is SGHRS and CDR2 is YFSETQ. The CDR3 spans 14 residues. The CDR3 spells CASSWGQPKEKLFF. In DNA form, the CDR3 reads TGCGCCAGCAGCTGGGGACAACCTAAGGAAAAACTGTTTTTT.